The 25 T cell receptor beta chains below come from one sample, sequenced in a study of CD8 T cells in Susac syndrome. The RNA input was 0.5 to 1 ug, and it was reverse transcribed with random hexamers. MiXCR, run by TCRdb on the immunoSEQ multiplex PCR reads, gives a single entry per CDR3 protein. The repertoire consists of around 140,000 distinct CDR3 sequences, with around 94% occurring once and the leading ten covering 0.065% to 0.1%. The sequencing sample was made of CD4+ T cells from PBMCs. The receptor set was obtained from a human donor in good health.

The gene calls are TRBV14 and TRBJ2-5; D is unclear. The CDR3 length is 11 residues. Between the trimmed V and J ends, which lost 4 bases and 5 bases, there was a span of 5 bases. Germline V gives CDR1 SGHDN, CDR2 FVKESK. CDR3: CASSRLETQYF. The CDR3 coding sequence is TGTGCCAGCAGCCGATTGGAGACCCAGTACTTC.

The CDR3 DNA is TGTGCCAGCAGCTCCCGGAACACAGATACGCAGTATTTT. Residues: CASSSRNTDTQYF. The chain links TRBV12-3 or TRBV12-4 to TRBJ2-3; D unresolved. Trimming left V 6 bases short and J 2 bases short, with 9 bases between. This CDR3 is built from 13 residues.

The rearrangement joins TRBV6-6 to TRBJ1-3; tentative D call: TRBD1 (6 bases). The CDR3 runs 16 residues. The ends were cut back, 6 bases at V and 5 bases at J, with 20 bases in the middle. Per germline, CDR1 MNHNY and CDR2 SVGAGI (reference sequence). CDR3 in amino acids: CASRSDGGGARNTIYF. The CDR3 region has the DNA TGTGCCAGCAGGTCGGACGGCGGGGGGGCCAGAAACACCATATATTTT.

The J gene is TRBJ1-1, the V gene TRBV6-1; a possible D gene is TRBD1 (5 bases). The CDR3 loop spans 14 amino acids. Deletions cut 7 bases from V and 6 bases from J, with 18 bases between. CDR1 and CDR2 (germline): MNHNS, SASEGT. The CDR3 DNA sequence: TGTGCCAGCAAATCCCGGGACCGTAGGTCTGAAGCTTTCTTT. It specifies CASKSRDRRSEAFF.

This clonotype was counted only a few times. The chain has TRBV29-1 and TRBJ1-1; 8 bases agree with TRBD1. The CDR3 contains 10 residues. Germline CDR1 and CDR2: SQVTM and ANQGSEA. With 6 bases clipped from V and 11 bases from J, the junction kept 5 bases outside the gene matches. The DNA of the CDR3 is TGCAGCGTCAGGACAGGGTCCGCTTTCTTT. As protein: CSVRTGSAFF.

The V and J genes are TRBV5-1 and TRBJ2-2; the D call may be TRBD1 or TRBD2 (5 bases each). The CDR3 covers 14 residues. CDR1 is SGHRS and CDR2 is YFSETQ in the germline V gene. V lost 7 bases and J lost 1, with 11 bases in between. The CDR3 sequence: CASAGTGNTGELFF. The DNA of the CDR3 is TGCGCCAGCGCCGGGACCGGGAACACCGGGGAGCTGTTTTTT. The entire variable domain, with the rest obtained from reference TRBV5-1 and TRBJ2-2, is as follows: KAGVTQTPRYLIKTRGQQVTLSCSPISGHRSVSWYQQTPGQGLQFLFEYFSETQRNKGNFPGRFSGRQFSNSRSEMNVSTLELGDSALYLCASAGTGNTGELFFGEGSRLTVL.

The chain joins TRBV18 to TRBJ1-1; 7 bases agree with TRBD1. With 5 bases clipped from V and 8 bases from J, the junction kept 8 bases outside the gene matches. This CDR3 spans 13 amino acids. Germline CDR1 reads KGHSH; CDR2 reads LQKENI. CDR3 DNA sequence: TGTGCCAGCTCAGAGGGGGACAGAGAAGAAGCTTTCTTT. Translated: CASSEGDREEAFF.

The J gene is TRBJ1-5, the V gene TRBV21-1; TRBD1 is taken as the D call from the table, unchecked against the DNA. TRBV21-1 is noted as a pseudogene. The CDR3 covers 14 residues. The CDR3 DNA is TGTGCCAGCAGCAATGGACAGGGAGGTCAGCCCCAGCATTTT. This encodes CASSNGQGGQPQHF.

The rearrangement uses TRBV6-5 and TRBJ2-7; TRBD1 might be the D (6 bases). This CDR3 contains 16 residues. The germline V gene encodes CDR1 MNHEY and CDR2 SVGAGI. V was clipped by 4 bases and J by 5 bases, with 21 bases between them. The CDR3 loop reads CASSLLWTARYHEQYF. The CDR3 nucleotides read TGTGCCAGCAGTTTACTTTGGACAGCTAGGTATCACGAGCAGTACTTC.

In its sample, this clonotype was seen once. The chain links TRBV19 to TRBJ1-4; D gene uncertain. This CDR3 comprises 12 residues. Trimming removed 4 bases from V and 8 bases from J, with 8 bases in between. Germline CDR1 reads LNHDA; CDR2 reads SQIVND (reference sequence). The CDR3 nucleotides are TGTGCCAGTAGTAATGGGTTGGAAAAACTGTTTTTT. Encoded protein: CASSNGLEKLFF.

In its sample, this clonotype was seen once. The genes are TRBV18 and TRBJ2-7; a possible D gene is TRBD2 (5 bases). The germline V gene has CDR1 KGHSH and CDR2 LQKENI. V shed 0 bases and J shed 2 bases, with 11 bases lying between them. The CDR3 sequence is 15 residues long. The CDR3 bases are TGTGCCAGCTCACCACCCCTAGCCTCAACCTACGAGCAGTACTTC. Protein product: CASSPPLASTYEQYF.

The CDR3 DNA sequence: TGCAGTGCTAGGCCGGGGGCAGCGAACTCCTACGAGCAGTACTTC. Protein sequence: CSARPGAANSYEQYF. The chain carries TRBV20-1 and TRBJ2-7, with D tentatively TRBD1 or TRBD2 (6 bases each). The CDR3 loop spans 15 amino acids. Trimming took 3 bases from V and 0 from J, leaving 15 bases between them. CDR1 is DFQATT, CDR2 SNEGSKA, per germline (reference sequence).

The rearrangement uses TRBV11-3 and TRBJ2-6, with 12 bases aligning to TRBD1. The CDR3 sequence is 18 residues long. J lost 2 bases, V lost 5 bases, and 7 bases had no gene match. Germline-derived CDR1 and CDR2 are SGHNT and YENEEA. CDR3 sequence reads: CASSLGTGGVTGANVLTF. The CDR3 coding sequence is TGTGCCAGCAGCCTAGGGACAGGGGGCGTTACTGGGGCCAACGTCCTGACTTTC.

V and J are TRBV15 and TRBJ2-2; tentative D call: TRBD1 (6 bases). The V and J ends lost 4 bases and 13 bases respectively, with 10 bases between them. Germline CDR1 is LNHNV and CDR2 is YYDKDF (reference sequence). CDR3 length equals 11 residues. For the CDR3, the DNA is TGTGCCACCAGCAACAGGGAATGGCTGTTTTTT. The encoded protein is CATSNREWLFF. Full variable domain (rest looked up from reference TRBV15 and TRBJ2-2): DAMVIQNPRYQVTQFGKPVTLSCSQTLNHNVMYWYQQKSSQAPKLLFHYYDKDFNNEADTPDNFQSRRPNTSFCFLDIRSPGLGDTAMYLCATSNREWLFFGEGSRLTVL.

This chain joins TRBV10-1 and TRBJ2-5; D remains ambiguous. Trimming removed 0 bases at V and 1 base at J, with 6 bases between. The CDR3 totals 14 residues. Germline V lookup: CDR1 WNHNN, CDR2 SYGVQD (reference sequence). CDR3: CASSESASQETQYF. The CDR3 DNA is TGCGCCAGCAGTGAGTCGGCCAGCCAAGAGACCCAGTACTTC.

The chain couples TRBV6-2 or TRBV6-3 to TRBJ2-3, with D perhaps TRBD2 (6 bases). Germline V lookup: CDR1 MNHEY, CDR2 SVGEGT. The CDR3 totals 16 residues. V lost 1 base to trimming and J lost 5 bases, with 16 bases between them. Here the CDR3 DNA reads TGTGCCAGCAGTTACTTCAGACTAGAGCGTCGAGATACGCAGTATTTT. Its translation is CASSYFRLERRDTQYF.

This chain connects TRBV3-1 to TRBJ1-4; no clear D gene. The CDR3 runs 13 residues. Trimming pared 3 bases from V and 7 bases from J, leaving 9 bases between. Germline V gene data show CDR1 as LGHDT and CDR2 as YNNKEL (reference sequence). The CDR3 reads CASSHRTVEKLFF. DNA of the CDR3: TGTGCCAGCAGCCACCGGACCGTTGAAAAACTGTTTTTT.

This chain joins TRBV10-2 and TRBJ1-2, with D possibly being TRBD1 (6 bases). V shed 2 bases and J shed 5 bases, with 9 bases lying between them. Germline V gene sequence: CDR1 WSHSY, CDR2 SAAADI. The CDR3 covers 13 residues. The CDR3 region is CASSENRAYGYTF. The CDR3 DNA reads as TGCGCCAGCAGTGAGAACAGGGCGTATGGCTACACCTTC.

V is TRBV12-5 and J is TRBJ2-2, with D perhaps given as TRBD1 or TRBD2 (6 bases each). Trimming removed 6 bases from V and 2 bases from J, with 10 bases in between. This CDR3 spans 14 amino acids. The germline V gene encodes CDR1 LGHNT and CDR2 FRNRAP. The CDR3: CASGRDNNTGELFF. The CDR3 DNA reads TGTGCTAGTGGGCGGGACAACAACACCGGGGAGCTGTTTTTT.

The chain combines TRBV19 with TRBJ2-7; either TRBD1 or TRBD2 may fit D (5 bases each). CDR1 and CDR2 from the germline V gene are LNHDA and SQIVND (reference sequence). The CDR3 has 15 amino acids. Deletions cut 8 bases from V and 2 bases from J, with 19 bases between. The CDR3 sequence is CASRPGPMAAYEQYF. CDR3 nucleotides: TGTGCCAGTCGACCGGGACCCATGGCCGCCTACGAGCAGTACTTC.

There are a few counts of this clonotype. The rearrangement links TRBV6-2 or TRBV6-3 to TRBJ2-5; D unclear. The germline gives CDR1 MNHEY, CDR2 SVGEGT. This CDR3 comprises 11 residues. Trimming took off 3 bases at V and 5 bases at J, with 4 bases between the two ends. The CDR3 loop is CASSYGETQYF. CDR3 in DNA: TGTGCCAGCAGTTATGGGGAGACCCAGTACTTC.

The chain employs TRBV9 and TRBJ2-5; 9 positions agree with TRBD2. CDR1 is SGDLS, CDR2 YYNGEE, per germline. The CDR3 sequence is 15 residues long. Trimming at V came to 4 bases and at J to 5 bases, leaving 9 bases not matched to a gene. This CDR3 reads CASSMISGSWETQYF. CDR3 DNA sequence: TGTGCCAGCAGCATGATTAGCGGGAGCTGGGAGACCCAGTACTTC.

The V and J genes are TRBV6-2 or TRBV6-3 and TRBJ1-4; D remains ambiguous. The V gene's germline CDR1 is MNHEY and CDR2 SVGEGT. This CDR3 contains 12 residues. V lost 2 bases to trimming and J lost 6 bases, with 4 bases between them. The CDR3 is CASSYMYEKLFF. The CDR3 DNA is TGTGCCAGCAGTTACATGTATGAAAAACTGTTTTTT.

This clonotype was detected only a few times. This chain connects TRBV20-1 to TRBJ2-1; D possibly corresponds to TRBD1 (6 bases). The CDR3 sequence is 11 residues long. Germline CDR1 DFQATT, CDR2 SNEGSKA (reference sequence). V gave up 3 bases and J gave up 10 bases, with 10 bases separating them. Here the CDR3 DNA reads TGCAGTGCTAGGGTGGGGACAGAGCAGTTCTTC. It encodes CSARVGTEQFF.

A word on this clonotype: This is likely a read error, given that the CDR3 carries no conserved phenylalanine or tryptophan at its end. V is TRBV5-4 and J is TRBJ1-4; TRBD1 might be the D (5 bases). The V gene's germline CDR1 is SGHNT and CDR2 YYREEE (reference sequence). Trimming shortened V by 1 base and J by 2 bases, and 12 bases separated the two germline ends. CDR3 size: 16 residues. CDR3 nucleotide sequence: TGTGCCAGCAGCTTGCGAGGGGCTGGCACTAATGAAAAACTGTTTTTG. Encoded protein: CASSLRGAGTNEKLFL.